The 8 T cell receptor beta chains below come from one sample, sequenced in a study of T cell clonality in common variable immunodeficiency. Their antigens are not known. General study findings and limits: In common variable immunodeficiency, TCR beta chains reportedly carried fewer deletions and N-nucleotide insertions.

Libraries were prepared by immunoSEQ multiplex PCR; TCRdb keeps only in-frame clonotypes and omits some of them. The repertoire shows fewer than 12,000 clones, none seen only once; the top ten take about 5.5%. Sequenced: peripheral blood mononuclear cells. The receptors were gathered from a human donor with common variable immunodeficiency.

Details on this clone: The DNA ends 3 residues before the CDR3 does, and the rest of the CDR3 is filled in from the germline J gene. This chain connects TRBV7-3 to TRBJ2-7, with 8 bases that match TRBD1. Per germline, CDR1 SGHTA and CDR2 FQGTGA. The CDR3 is 16 amino acids. J gave up 3 bases and V 0 bases, and 7 bases lay outside the gene matches. CDR3 DNA, as far as it was read: TGTGCCAGCAGCTTAACCGGGACAGGACTTTTCTACGAG. It codes for CASSLTGTGLFYE. The CDR3 as a whole reads CASSLTGTGLFYEQYF.

This clone was observed a few times. The CDR3 is cut off 3 residues early in the read; its end comes from the germline J gene. The V call is TRBV19, the J call TRBJ2-3; perhaps TRBD1 as D (5 bases). Germline CDR1 is LNHDA and CDR2 is SQIVND (reference sequence). The length of the CDR3 is 18 residues. The ends were cut back, 5 bases at V and 1 base at J, with 22 bases in the middle. The part of the CDR3 DNA that was read is TGTGCCAGTAGTCCACCCCCTATGGGGCCATGGCGCACAGATACG. Protein sequence: CASSPPPMGPWRTDT. The complete CDR3 protein is CASSPPPMGPWRTDTQYF.

A remark on this clone: The CDR3 goes on 3 residues after the read ends, and that part is filled in from the germline J gene. This chain joins TRBV5-5 and TRBJ2-7, with D possibly matching TRBD1 (6 bases). Trimming took 3 bases from V and 2 from J, leaving 9 bases between them. Germline V gives CDR1 SGHKS, CDR2 YYEKEE (reference sequence). The CDR3 loop spans 13 amino acids. The CDR3 reads CASSSGQTYEQYF. CDR3 DNA, as far as it was read: TGTGCCAGCAGCTCCGGACAGACCTACGAG.

There are a few counts of this clone. The read gets to within 3 residues of the CDR3 end, and the germline J gene fills in the rest. This chain connects TRBV19 to TRBJ2-2, with D perhaps matching TRBD2 (5 bases). V lost 3 bases, J lost 4 bases, and 15 bases lay in between. This CDR3 has 16 amino acids. In germline, CDR1 is LNHDA, CDR2 SQIVND (reference sequence). The CDR3 region is CASSIPGYGGTGELFF. The DNA read from the CDR3 is TGTGCCAGTAGTATCCCGGGGTACGGTGGCACCGGGGAG.

On this clone: Coverage ceases 3 residues before the CDR3 finishes, and the germline J gene fills in the end. This chain joins TRBV19 and TRBJ1-6; possible D gene TRBD1, 5 bases. The V end was cut by 6 bases, the J end by 0 bases, with 12 bases between. The CDR3 runs 16 residues. Germline CDR1 is LNHDA and CDR2 is SQIVND (reference sequence). The CDR3 sequence is CASSPTRVSYNSPLHF. The covered CDR3 bases are TGTGCCAGTAGCCCCACCAGGGTCTCCTATAATTCACCC.

As for this clone: Read coverage stops 3 residues before the CDR3 terminus; the germline J gene supplies the remainder. The chain links TRBV2 to TRBJ2-3; tentatively, D is TRBD2 (5 bases). Germline V gene data show CDR1 as SNHLY and CDR2 as FYNNEI. The CDR3 has 16 amino acids. The V end was cut by 1 base, the J end by 1 base, with 12 bases between. This CDR3 is CASSEVRGGGTDTQYF. The covered CDR3 bases are TGTGCCAGCAGTGAAGTTCGGGGTGGGGGCACAGATACG.

This clone was seen only a few times. From the germline J gene comes the end of the CDR3, since the read stops 3 residues before it. The chain joins TRBV30 to TRBJ1-5; 7 bases agree with TRBD1. Germline-derived CDR1 and CDR2 are GTSNPN and SVGIG (reference sequence). The CDR3 is 14 amino acids. V lost 3 bases, J lost 2 bases, and 4 bases stayed unmatched. The covered CDR3 bases are TGTGCCTGGAGGGGACAGATCGGCAATCAGCCC. This codes for CAWRGQIGNQP. The CDR3 reads in full as CAWRGQIGNQPQHF.

This clone was picked up a small number of times. The read ends 3 residues before the CDR3 terminus; that terminus is restored from the germline J gene. This chain connects TRBV30 to TRBJ2-3; TRBD1 matches at 7 bases. Germline V gene sequence: CDR1 GTSNPN, CDR2 SVGIG (reference sequence). CDR3 length equals 15 residues. Trimming at V came to 4 bases and at J to 1 base, leaving 8 bases not matched to a gene. The CDR3 protein is CAWTAQGVGTDTQYF. The sequenced CDR3 bases are TGTGCCTGGACCGCTCAGGGGGTTGGCACAGATACG. Drawing the rest from reference TRBV30 and TRBJ2-3, the complete variable domain is SQTIHQWPATLVQPVGSPLSLECTVEGTSNPNLYWYRQAAGRGLQLLFYSVGIGQISSEVPQNLSASRPQDRQFILSSKKLLLSDSGFYLCAWTAQGVGTDTQYFGPGTRLTVL.